This TCR beta chain stems from a study of T cell clusters in autoimmune cytopenias. Study background: Healthy control donors averaged approximately 56 years of age, with a median of roughly 60 years.

TRB amplification used approximately 250 ng of peripheral blood genomic DNA. TRB rearrangements were amplified by touch-down multiplex PCR with mixed TRB-A/B primers. TCRdb reprocessed the multiplex PCR reads and keeps a single row for each CDR3 protein, giving no DNA. The sample totals about 4,800 distinct CDR3 sequences. The length of the CDR3 is 16 residues. Germline CDR1 reads LGHNA; CDR2 reads YNFKEQ. These same records also appear under a second study, on T cell repertoires in aging, cancer and after chemotherapy.

The sample taken for sequencing was peripheral blood. The source of this sequence is a human donor in good health. The chain carries TRBV4-2 and TRBJ2-3; TCRdb calls TRBD1, which cannot be checked without DNA. The CDR3 reads CASSLGGTGDIDTQYF.